A selection of T cell receptor beta chains follows, all from one sample in a study of blood T cells in healthy people across ages. One entry per CDR3 protein, called by TCRdb with MiXCR from the 5' RACE reads. Here the sample spans more than 800,000 distinct CDR3 sequences, 35% to 50% being singletons. The sample was blood. The receptors were sampled from an older woman in good health. Each CDR3 is given with its conserved first and last residue. The D gene is left open where the match is weak. Clone size is not always given. Where it is, it says once, few, many or a class for expanded clones.

clone size: NA
J gene: TRBJ2-7
V gene: TRBV7-2
D gene: TRBD1
CDR3 protein: CASSSRLRGNIYEQYF
CDR3 DNA: TGTGCCAGCAGCTCTCGCCTCAGGGGGAATATCTACGAGCAGTACTTC

clone size: NA
J gene: TRBJ2-3
V gene: TRBV29-1
D gene: TRBD2
CDR3 protein: CSAPALAGGRIGTDTQYF
CDR3 DNA: TGCAGCGCCCCGGCGTTAGCGGGAGGGCGAATTGGGACAGATACGCAGTATTTT

clone size: NA
J gene: TRBJ2-5
V gene: TRBV6-1
D gene: NA
CDR3 protein: CASSVVSYQETQYF
CDR3 DNA: TGTGCCAGCAGTGTGGTGTCGTACCAAGAGACCCAGTACTTC

clone size: NA
J gene: TRBJ2-7
V gene: TRBV7-3
D gene: NA
CDR3 protein: CASSQQGRGPYNEQYF
CDR3 DNA: TGTGCCAGCAGCCAGCAGGGGCGTGGGCCCTACAATGAGCAGTACTTC

clone size: NA
J gene: TRBJ2-1
V gene: TRBV7-2
D gene: TRBD2
CDR3 protein: CASSLGVSGPGNGQFF
CDR3 DNA: TGTGCCAGCAGCCTAGGGGTTAGCGGGCCTGGCAATGGGCAGTTCTTC

clone size: NA
J gene: TRBJ2-2
V gene: TRBV24-1
D gene: NA
CDR3 protein: CATSDLPSAGARTGELFF
CDR3 DNA: TGTGCCACCAGTGATTTGCCCTCTGCAGGGGCCCGGACCGGGGAGCTGTTTTTT

clone size: NA
J gene: TRBJ2-2
V gene: TRBV20-1
D gene: NA
CDR3 protein: CSAPSAYTGELFF
CDR3 DNA: TGCAGTGCACCTAGCGCTTACACCGGGGAGCTGTTTTTT

clone size: few
J gene: TRBJ2-7
V gene: TRBV30
D gene: TRBD1
CDR3 protein: CAWRDRDEQYF
CDR3 DNA: TGTGCCTGGAGGGACAGGGACGAGCAGTACTTC

clone size: NA
J gene: TRBJ1-2
V gene: TRBV10-3
D gene: NA
CDR3 protein: CAISERSNYGYTF
CDR3 DNA: TGTGCCATCAGTGAGAGGAGTAACTATGGCTACACCTTC

clone size: many
J gene: TRBJ2-5
V gene: TRBV4-2
D gene: TRBD1
CDR3 protein: CASSQEGQVQETQYF
CDR3 DNA: TGTGCCAGCAGCCAAGAAGGACAGGTACAAGAGACCCAGTACTTC

clone size: NA
J gene: TRBJ2-7
V gene: TRBV20-1
D gene: TRBD1
CDR3 protein: CSAIGYRGTDEQYF
CDR3 DNA: TGCAGTGCCATAGGATACAGGGGCACGGACGAGCAGTACTTC

clone size: many
J gene: TRBJ2-1
V gene: TRBV29-1
D gene: NA
CDR3 protein: CSVNDQRRFNEQFF
CDR3 DNA: TGCAGCGTTAATGACCAAAGACGTTTCAATGAGCAGTTCTTC

clone size: NA
J gene: TRBJ2-7
V gene: TRBV2
D gene: NA
CDR3 protein: CASQRNSYEQYF
CDR3 DNA: TGTGCCAGTCAACGGAACTCCTACGAGCAGTACTTC

clone size: NA
J gene: TRBJ2-1
V gene: TRBV3-1
D gene: TRBD2
CDR3 protein: CASSPPGLAGVHEQFF
CDR3 DNA: TGTGCCAGCAGCCCCCCGGGACTAGCGGGAGTGCATGAGCAGTTCTTC

clone size: NA
J gene: TRBJ2-7
V gene: TRBV28
D gene: NA
CDR3 protein: CASSSTGDTSYEQYF
CDR3 DNA: TGTGCCAGCAGTTCCACTGGCGACACCTCCTACGAGCAGTACTTC

clone size: NA
J gene: TRBJ2-3
V gene: TRBV20-1
D gene: TRBD2
CDR3 protein: CSAHTLGAGVSTDTQYF
CDR3 DNA: TGCAGTGCTCACACACTCGGGGCGGGAGTCAGCACAGATACGCAGTATTTT

clone size: NA
J gene: TRBJ2-4
V gene: TRBV5-1
D gene: TRBD2
CDR3 protein: CASSGPGRENIQYF
CDR3 DNA: TGCGCCAGCAGCGGTCCGGGGAGGGAAAACATTCAGTACTTC

clone size: NA
J gene: TRBJ2-3
V gene: TRBV20-1
D gene: TRBD2
CDR3 protein: CSARAETSGSYYTDTQYF
CDR3 DNA: TGCAGTGCTAGGGCCGAGACTAGCGGGAGTTACTACACAGATACGCAGTATTTT

clone size: few
J gene: TRBJ2-1
V gene: TRBV12-5
D gene: NA
CDR3 protein: CASGLGTNHNEQFF
CDR3 DNA: TGTGCTAGTGGTTTGGGGACGAATCACAATGAGCAGTTCTTC

clone size: NA
J gene: TRBJ2-1
V gene: TRBV20-1
D gene: NA
CDR3 protein: CSARGFSANEQFF
CDR3 DNA: TGCAGTGCTAGAGGATTTAGCGCCAATGAGCAGTTCTTC

clone size: NA
J gene: TRBJ1-2
V gene: TRBV28
D gene: NA
CDR3 protein: CASSPMGSPMEGYTF
CDR3 DNA: TGTGCCAGCAGTCCGATGGGCAGCCCAATGGAGGGCTACACCTTC

clone size: once
J gene: TRBJ2-3
V gene: TRBV21-1
D gene: NA
CDR3 protein: CAKVDRAKQDTQYF
CDR3 DNA: TGTGCCAAGGTGGACAGGGCCAAGCAAGATACGCAGTATTTT

clone size: many
J gene: TRBJ2-1
V gene: TRBV7-2
D gene: TRBD2
CDR3 protein: CASSLNPSGGQFF
CDR3 DNA: TGTGCCAGCAGCTTAAATCCTAGCGGGGGGCAGTTCTTC

clone size: NA
J gene: TRBJ2-7
V gene: TRBV3-1
D gene: TRBD1
CDR3 protein: CASSSTGKVAYEQYF
CDR3 DNA: TGTGCCAGCAGCTCGACAGGGAAGGTCGCCTACGAGCAGTACTTC

clone size: few
J gene: TRBJ2-7
V gene: TRBV20-1
D gene: TRBD2
CDR3 protein: CSARDLLAVTSYEQYF
CDR3 DNA: TGCAGTGCTAGAGACCTACTAGCGGTGACCTCCTACGAGCAGTACTTC

clone size: NA
J gene: TRBJ2-7
V gene: TRBV7-9
D gene: NA
CDR3 protein: CASSLFGGDSYEQYF
CDR3 DNA: TGTGCCAGCAGCCTCTTCGGAGGGGACTCCTACGAGCAGTACTTC

clone size: few
J gene: TRBJ1-2
V gene: TRBV7-9
D gene: NA
CDR3 protein: CASSIDRSSNYGYTF
CDR3 DNA: TGTGCCAGCAGCATCGACAGATCTTCTAACTATGGCTACACCTTC

clone size: NA
J gene: TRBJ1-2
V gene: TRBV5-6
D gene: TRBD1
CDR3 protein: CASSPRTGIRYTF
CDR3 DNA: TGTGCCAGCAGCCCCCGGACAGGGATTCGGTACACCTTC

clone size: NA
J gene: TRBJ2-1
V gene: TRBV20-1
D gene: TRBD1
CDR3 protein: CSARDPQGIYNEQFF
CDR3 DNA: TGCAGTGCTAGAGATCCACAGGGGATCTACAATGAGCAGTTCTTC

clone size: NA
J gene: TRBJ2-3
V gene: TRBV27
D gene: TRBD2
CDR3 protein: CASTPTSGLGTQYF
CDR3 DNA: TGTGCCAGCACCCCGACTAGCGGGTTGGGCACGCAGTATTTT

clone size: NA
J gene: TRBJ2-7
V gene: TRBV5-1
D gene: NA
CDR3 protein: CASGGGLSAYEQYF
CDR3 DNA: TGCGCCAGCGGAGGGGGGCTTTCCGCCTACGAGCAGTACTTC

clone size: NA
J gene: TRBJ2-5
V gene: TRBV29-1
D gene: TRBD2
CDR3 protein: CSVFGLAGFQETQYF
CDR3 DNA: TGCAGCGTTTTCGGACTAGCGGGTTTCCAAGAGACCCAGTACTTC

clone size: once
J gene: TRBJ2-1
V gene: TRBV20-1
D gene: NA
CDR3 protein: CSAQSPIRYNEQFF
CDR3 DNA: TGCAGTGCTCAAAGCCCGATCCGCTACAATGAGCAGTTCTTC

clone size: NA
J gene: TRBJ2-1
V gene: TRBV20-1
D gene: NA
CDR3 protein: CSAPGVGEQFF
CDR3 DNA: TGCAGTGCTCCGGGAGTAGGTGAGCAGTTCTTC

clone size: NA
J gene: TRBJ2-7
V gene: TRBV7-6
D gene: NA
CDR3 protein: CASSLNTEETLYEQYF
CDR3 DNA: TGTGCCAGCAGCTTAAACACCGAGGAGACCCTCTACGAGCAGTACTTC

clone size: few
J gene: TRBJ2-3
V gene: TRBV27
D gene: NA
CDR3 protein: CASLSQSDTQYF
CDR3 DNA: TGTGCCAGTTTAAGCCAGTCTGATACGCAGTATTTT

clone size: NA
J gene: TRBJ1-2
V gene: TRBV10-3
D gene: NA
CDR3 protein: CAISGYSQSPNYGYTF
CDR3 DNA: TGTGCCATCAGTGGATACAGCCAATCCCCCAACTATGGCTACACCTTC

clone size: NA
J gene: TRBJ2-7
V gene: TRBV19
D gene: NA
CDR3 protein: CASSISVASYEQYF
CDR3 DNA: TGTGCCAGTAGTATCTCCGTAGCCTCATACGAGCAGTACTTC

clone size: NA
J gene: TRBJ2-5
V gene: TRBV21-1
D gene: NA
CDR3 protein: CASSLFRGTQPGKTQYF
CDR3 DNA: TGTGCCAGCAGCCTCTTCAGGGGGACCCAACCTGGGAAGACCCAGTACTTC